One and the same sample provided the 30 T cell receptor beta chains below, sequenced in a study of T cells in Graves' hyperthyroidism and ophthalmopathy. Amplification yielded TCR beta CDR3 regions, with RNA transcripts as the source. HTBI primers drove first-round RT-PCR of the TCR CDR3. TCRdb analysed the multiplex PCR reads with MiXCR anew, one entry per CDR3 protein. The sample comprises hundreds of thousands of distinct CDR3 sequences, around a quarter of which are singletons, and around 10% rests with the top ten. The sequencing input was blood. All receptors come from a woman aged 30 to 39 with Graves' ophthalmopathy.

V usage is TRBV18 and J usage is TRBJ1-2, with D tentatively TRBD1 (6 bases). Per the germline V gene, CDR1 is KGHSH and CDR2 is LQKENI. Trimming removed 3 bases at V and 8 bases at J, with 10 bases between. The CDR3 totals 12 residues. CDR3 sequence: CASSPPGQGYTF. CDR3 bases: TGTGCCAGCTCACCGCCTGGACAGGGCTACACCTTC.

This clonotype was seen more than once but under ten times. The chain has TRBV5-1 and TRBJ2-5, with D perhaps given as TRBD1 or TRBD2 (6 bases each). V was clipped by 4 bases and J by 3 bases, with 19 bases between them. Germline assignment: CDR1 SGHRS and CDR2 YFSETQ. This CDR3 region has 16 residues. CDR3 coding DNA: TGCGCCAGCAGCGGGGGGCCTACCACCGGGGAAGAGACCCAGTACTTC. Translating it yields CASSGGPTTGEETQYF. The full variable domain, with the rest looked up from reference TRBV5-1 and TRBJ2-5, is KAGVTQTPRYLIKTRGQQVTLSCSPISGHRSVSWYQQTPGQGLQFLFEYFSETQRNKGNFPGRFSGRQFSNSRSEMNVSTLELGDSALYLCASSGGPTTGEETQYFGPGTRLLVL.

The chain combines TRBV2 with TRBJ1-5; D is unclear. This CDR3 contains 15 residues. Trimming shortened V by 5 bases and J by 6 bases, and 17 bases separated the two germline ends. Germline V gives CDR1 SNHLY, CDR2 FYNNEI. The CDR3 DNA sequence: TGTGCCAGCAGTATCCCCGTCGAAGGAGGTCAGCCCCAGCATTTT. Translating it yields CASSIPVEGGQPQHF.

The CDR3 reads CASSYSGGPSEQYF. The CDR3 DNA reads as TGTGCCAGCAGTTATAGCGGGGGCCCCTCGGAGCAGTACTTC. V gene TRBV6-5 combines with J gene TRBJ2-7; 9 bases are a match to TRBD2. The CDR3 has 14 amino acids. CDR1 is MNHEY, CDR2 SVGAGI, per germline. Trimming took 3 bases from V and 7 from J; bases not matched to a gene: 7.

The V and J genes are TRBV19 and TRBJ2-5; D is undetermined. Trimming removed 7 bases at V and 4 bases at J, with 13 bases between. This CDR3 has 13 amino acids. Germline CDR1 and CDR2: LNHDA and SQIVND (reference sequence). The CDR3 coding sequence is TGTGCCAGTACCCCACGCGGCGGAGAGACCCAGTACTTC. It codes for CASTPRGGETQYF. Full variable domain (remainder filled in from reference TRBV19 and TRBJ2-5): DGGITQSPKYLFRKEGQNVTLSCEQNLNHDAMYWYRQDPGQGLRLIYYSQIVNDFQKGDIAEGYSVSREKKESFPLTVTSAQKNPTAFYLCASTPRGGETQYFGPGTRLLVL.

This clonotype was found many times. The V and J genes are TRBV29-1 and TRBJ1-1; D gene uncertain. Trimming took 3 bases from V and 1 from J, leaving 6 bases between them. CDR3 size: 12 residues. The germline V gene has CDR1 SQVTM and CDR2 ANQGSEA. The CDR3 nucleotides are TGCAGCGTTGACAGCCGGAACACTGAAGCTTTCTTT. It is translated as CSVDSRNTEAFF.

This clonotype was picked up a small number of times. The chain combines TRBV10-3 with TRBJ1-1, with D uncertain. With 10 bases removed from V and 5 bases from J, the gap between germline ends came to 8 bases. The germline V gene encodes CDR1 ENHRY and CDR2 SYGVKD. This CDR3 has 10 residues. CDR3 sequence (DNA): TGTGCCACATTCGAAACTGAAGCTTTCTTT. The encoded protein is CATFETEAFF.

This clonotype was observed at least ten times. Being one base from a much bigger clone, this may be a read error. The chain is built from TRBV12-3 or TRBV12-4 and TRBJ2-5; 7 bases fit TRBD1. After removal of 6 bases from V and 5 bases from J, the junction contained 6 bases not matched to a gene. The CDR3 spans 13 residues. CDR3: CASSTGVGETQYF. As DNA, the CDR3 is TGTGCCAGCAGCACAGGGGTCGGTGAGACCCAGTACTTC.

The J gene is TRBJ2-7, the V gene TRBV27, with D possibly TRBD1 on 6 matching bases. This CDR3 spans 15 amino acids. Germline V lookup: CDR1 MNHEY, CDR2 SMNVEV (reference sequence). Trimming stripped 5 bases from V and 2 bases from J, with 16 bases between. CDR3: CASSNADSWAYEQYF. The CDR3, as DNA: TGTGCCAGCAGTAACGCGGACAGCTGGGCCTACGAGCAGTACTTC.

The rearrangement uses TRBV4-1 and TRBJ2-2; no firm D call. The CDR3 length is 14 residues. V lost 4 bases to trimming and J lost 7 bases, with 13 bases between them. Per germline, CDR1 MGHRA and CDR2 YSYEKL. CDR3 bases: TGCGCCAGCAGCCCCATCCTCAAGGGCGGGGAGCTGTTTTTT. Translating gives CASSPILKGGELFF.

V is TRBV15 and J is TRBJ2-7; TRBD1 matches 10 bases. V gave up 5 bases and J gave up 6 bases; unmatched junction bases: 4. The germline V gene encodes CDR1 LNHNV and CDR2 YYDKDF (reference sequence). This CDR3 spans 13 amino acids. CDR3 amino acids: CATSDRTGGEQYF. The CDR3 coding sequence is TGTGCCACCAGCGACCGGACAGGGGGCGAGCAGTACTTC.

This chain uses TRBV6-2 or TRBV6-3 with TRBJ1-2; D may be TRBD1 (6 bases). The germline CDR1 and CDR2 sequences are MNHEY and SVGEGT. This CDR3 contains 18 residues. Trimming pared 2 bases from V and 0 bases from J, leaving 19 bases between. CDR3 in DNA: TGTGCCAGCAGTTACGGACAGTACAGCATAAAAGCTAACTATGGCTACACCTTC. Protein: CASSYGQYSIKANYGYTF.

This clonotype appeared a few times. V and J are TRBV19 and TRBJ2-7; D might be TRBD2 (6 bases). The germline V and J ends were trimmed by 0 bases and 5 bases, with 23 bases remaining between them. The length of the CDR3 is 18 residues. Germline CDR1 is LNHDA and CDR2 is SQIVND (reference sequence). CDR3 in DNA: TGTGCCAGTAGTATAGATCACCCGGGCCCGGGAGCTACCAACGAGCAGTACTTC. Protein product: CASSIDHPGPGATNEQYF. The variable domain in full, completed from reference TRBV19 and TRBJ2-7, reads DGGITQSPKYLFRKEGQNVTLSCEQNLNHDAMYWYRQDPGQGLRLIYYSQIVNDFQKGDIAEGYSVSREKKESFPLTVTSAQKNPTAFYLCASSIDHPGPGATNEQYFGPGTRLTVT.

This clonotype was detected ten times or more. CDR3 sequence reads: CSARIWTEALYGYTF. The CDR3 coding sequence is TGCAGTGCCAGGATCTGGACGGAAGCGCTATATGGCTACACCTTC. This sequence joins TRBV20-1 and TRBJ1-2; D unclear. CDR1 is DFQATT, CDR2 SNEGSKA, per germline (reference sequence). The CDR3 consists of 15 residues. The germline V and J ends were trimmed by 6 bases and 5 bases, with 22 bases remaining between them.

The chain uses TRBV19 and TRBJ2-7; D unclear. Germline V CDR1 and CDR2: LNHDA, SQIVND (reference sequence). V gave up 11 bases and J gave up 5 bases, with 13 bases separating them. CDR3 size: 11 residues. The CDR3 reads CAARSGDEQYF. CDR3 nucleotides: TGTGCCGCGCGCTCCGGCGACGAGCAGTACTTC.

This clonotype was detected many times. The CDR3 spells CATSESTVRGNQPQHF. In DNA form, the CDR3 reads TGTGCCACCAGTGAGTCGACGGTGCGTGGCAATCAGCCCCAGCATTTT. The rearrangement links TRBV24-1 to TRBJ1-5; D gene ambiguous. This CDR3 contains 16 residues. Looked up from germline, CDR1 is KGHDR and CDR2 is SFDVKD. Trimming took 4 bases from V and 2 from J, leaving 14 bases between them.

The gene calls are TRBV6-1 and TRBJ2-2, with TRBD2 matching 8 bases. The CDR3 has 15 residues. Germline loops: CDR1 MNHNS, CDR2 SASEGT. The V segment lost 5 bases and the J segment 6 bases; nucleotides outside the gene matches: 8. CDR3: CASSPRTSPPGELFF. CDR3 nucleotide sequence: TGTGCCAGCAGTCCCCGGACTAGCCCTCCCGGGGAGCTGTTTTTT.

This clonotype was observed many times. The chain joins TRBV12-3 or TRBV12-4 to TRBJ2-3; unclear D gene. This CDR3 has 17 amino acids. V shed 5 bases and J shed 0 bases, with 18 bases lying between them. The CDR3 bases are TGTGCCAGCAGTACCGTTTTGACGGGCGATAGCACAGATACGCAGTATTTT. Its protein product is CASSTVLTGDSTDTQYF.

This clonotype has more than one count but fewer than ten. CDR3 residues: CASKEGQLSGANVLTF. The CDR3 nucleotides are TGTGCCAGCAAGGAGGGACAACTCTCTGGGGCCAACGTCCTGACTTTC. The gene calls are TRBV6-2 or TRBV6-3 and TRBJ2-6; D assignment may be TRBD1 or TRBD2 (6 bases each). The germline gives CDR1 MNHEY, CDR2 SVGEGT. The CDR3 consists of 16 residues. Trimming pared 7 bases from V and 0 bases from J, leaving 13 bases between.

The chain joins TRBV15 to TRBJ1-1; D is possibly TRBD1 (5 bases). The length of the CDR3 is 13 residues. The V end lost 5 bases, the J end lost 3 bases, and 10 bases lay between the germline ends. The germline gives CDR1 LNHNV, CDR2 YYDKDF (reference sequence). The DNA for the CDR3 is TGTGCCACCAGCGACAGCCCCTACACTGAAGCTTTCTTT. Translated: CATSDSPYTEAFF.

This clonotype came up many times. The CDR3 spells CASSHPSGGSSEAFF. In DNA form, the CDR3 reads TGTGCCAGCTCTCACCCATCAGGGGGATCCTCTGAAGCTTTCTTT. The chain uses TRBV12-3 or TRBV12-4 and TRBJ1-1; 7 positions agree with TRBD1. The length of the CDR3 is 15 residues. After removal of 8 bases from V and 6 bases from J, the junction contained 15 bases not matched to a gene.

This clonotype showed up many times. The rearrangement joins TRBV2 to TRBJ2-5, with TRBD1 identical over 11 bases. Germline loops: CDR1 SNHLY, CDR2 FYNNEI. Trimming took 7 bases from V and 4 from J; bases not matched to a gene: 5. This CDR3 comprises 14 residues. The CDR3 here is CASIRDRGAETQYF. The CDR3 DNA follows: TGTGCCAGCATCAGGGACAGGGGGGCAGAGACCCAGTACTTC.

This clonotype was counted between two and nine times. The chain uses TRBV11-1 and TRBJ2-7, with 7 bases lining up with TRBD1. Germline CDR1 and CDR2: SGHAT and FQDESV (reference sequence). This CDR3 has 16 amino acids. Trimming took 0 bases from V and 0 from J; bases not matched to a gene: 5. The CDR3 protein is CASSLATQGLSYEQYF. CDR3 DNA sequence: TGTGCCAGCAGCTTAGCGACACAGGGGCTCTCCTACGAGCAGTACTTC. Looking up the rest from reference TRBV11-1 and TRBJ2-7 gives the full variable domain: EAEVAQSPRYKITEKSQAVAFWCDPISGHATLYWYRQILGQGPELLVQFQDESVVDDSQLPKDRFSAERLKGVDSTLKIQPAELGDSAMYLCASSLATQGLSYEQYFGPGTRLTVT.

The V call is TRBV7-2, the J call TRBJ2-7, with 7 bases fitting TRBD2. The CDR3 spans 15 residues. V shed 3 bases and J 10 bases; nucleotides not matched to a gene: 15. The germline V gene has CDR1 SGHTA and CDR2 FQGNSA. CDR3 nucleotides: TGTGCCAGCAGCTTGGACCCGGTACACCGGGGGGATCAGTACTTC. This translates into CASSLDPVHRGDQYF.

There are many counts of this clonotype. The J gene is TRBJ2-7, the V gene TRBV6-1; TRBD1 agrees at 8 bases. The germline V gene has CDR1 MNHNS and CDR2 SASEGT. Losses at the gene ends were 5 bases for V and 2 bases for J; bases not matched to a gene: 5. This CDR3 is 14 amino acids long. The DNA for the CDR3 is TGTGCCAGCAGTCCCGACAGGGGAGCCTACGAGCAGTACTTC. Translated: CASSPDRGAYEQYF.

Notes on this clonotype: A much more abundant neighbour one base away suggests this may be a read error. The chain employs TRBV28 and TRBJ2-7; 11 nucleotides agree with TRBD1. The CDR3 covers 15 residues. The germline V gene has CDR1 MDHEN and CDR2 SYDVKM. The CDR3 is CTSSLTGQGARGQYF. In DNA form, the CDR3 reads TGTACCAGCAGTTTAACCGGACAGGGGGCTCGGGGGCAGTACTTC.

There are a few counts of this clonotype. The chain couples TRBV11-2 to TRBJ2-7; D call uncertain. Per the germline V gene, CDR1 is SGHAT and CDR2 is FQNNGV. V lost 11 bases and J lost 4, with 15 bases in between. This CDR3 spans 12 amino acids. The CDR3 reads CAVAGLTYEQYF. In DNA, the CDR3 is TGTGCCGTGGCAGGTCTTACGTACGAGCAGTACTTC.

This clonotype was seen a handful of times. The J gene is TRBJ1-1, the V gene TRBV10-3; D is ambiguous. Germline V gene data show CDR1 as ENHRY and CDR2 as SYGVKD. The CDR3 sequence is 15 residues long. Trimming shortened V by 4 bases and J by 1 base, and 13 bases separated the two germline ends. CDR3 region: CAISAVAGRNTEAFF. The CDR3 DNA is TGTGCCATCAGTGCAGTGGCGGGGAGGAACACTGAAGCTTTCTTT.

This clonotype was seen at least ten times. J is TRBJ1-5 and V is TRBV6-5, with 7 bases identical to TRBD1. CDR3 length: 15 residues. V shed 6 bases, J shed 5 bases, and the junction held 10 bases outside the gene matches. CDR1 MNHEY and CDR2 SVGAGI come from the germline V gene. CDR3 loop: CASSPDRWGDQPQHF. The CDR3 DNA sequence: TGTGCCAGCAGCCCGGACAGGTGGGGGGATCAGCCCCAGCATTTT.

The CDR3 loop reads CASSHPSTGPGNTEAFF. The CDR3 DNA follows: TGTGCCAGCAGTCACCCCTCGACAGGCCCTGGGAACACTGAAGCTTTCTTT. The V gene is TRBV6-4, the J gene TRBJ1-1; D perhaps matches TRBD1 (6 bases). This CDR3 contains 17 residues. Germline loops: CDR1 MRHNA, CDR2 SNTAGT. V was shortened by 5 bases and J by 1 base, with 20 bases between the two germline ends.